This T cell receptor beta chain came from a study of T cells in Graves' hyperthyroidism and ophthalmopathy. Overall study context: The initial diagnosis was the point when peripheral blood was collected, ahead of any treatment.

Researchers took RNA transcripts and amplified the TCR beta CDR3 regions from them. The primer set for the first-round RT-PCR of the TCR CDR3 was HTBI. TCRdb processed the multiplex PCR reads anew with MiXCR; each CDR3 protein has one entry. The sample lists about 510,000 distinct CDR3 sequences, around 13% seen once, with approximately 15% in the top ten. Exclusions: uncontrolled infection, other autoimmune disease, pregnancy, lactation. The CDR3 loop spans 15 amino acids. The V gene lost 5 bases and the J gene lost 7 bases, with 18 bases spanning the gap. Looked up from germline, CDR1 is MNHNS and CDR2 is SASEGT. This clonotype was seen repeatedly, ten times or more.

This receptor was taken from a woman aged 40 to 50 with Graves' hyperthyroidism. The chain recombines TRBV6-1 with TRBJ2-1; either TRBD1 or TRBD2 may supply D (7 bases each). The sequenced material came from blood. Written as DNA, the CDR3 is TGTGCCAGCAGTTCCCCAGGGGGGGTAGTTAATGAGCAGTTCTTC. It encodes CASSSPGGVVNEQFF.